One and the same sample provided the 14 T cell receptor beta chains below, sequenced in a study of T cell responses to AZD1222 COVID-19 vaccine. The protocol was immunoSEQ multiplex PCR, while the TCRdb copy is restricted to in-frame clones and leaves out a portion. The sample records about 130,000 clones, approximately 91% being singletons. Sequencing used peripheral blood, obtained 28 days after the second AZD1222 dose. These receptors originate from an adult who received the AZD1222 COVID-19 vaccine.

This sequence joins TRBV3-1 (or the pseudogene TRBV3-2) and TRBJ1-6; no clear D gene. V lost 2 bases to trimming and J lost 6 bases, with 5 bases between them. Germline V CDR1 and CDR2: LGHDT, YNNKEL (reference sequence). The CDR3 extends over 13 amino acids. CDR3 protein: CASSQNGNSPLHF. The CDR3 coding sequence is TGTGCCAGCAGCCAAAACGGTAATTCACCCCTCCACTTT.

The CDR3 DNA sequence: TGTGCCAGCAGTTTTCCGACTAGCGGGTCAGATACGCAGTATTTT. It encodes CASSFPTSGSDTQYF. The chain links TRBV6-1 to TRBJ2-3; 10 bases match TRBD2. Germline assignment: CDR1 MNHNS and CDR2 SASEGT. Trimming removed 5 bases from V and 4 bases from J; junction bases left unmatched: 6. This CDR3 region has 15 residues.

J is TRBJ2-1 and V is TRBV5-4; 13 nucleotides match TRBD2. The CDR3 is 17 residues long. V shed 4 bases, J shed 5 bases, and the junction held 9 bases outside the gene matches. Germline values: CDR1 SGHNT, CDR2 YYREEE (reference sequence). The CDR3: CASSRGTSGIRNNEQFF. In DNA form, the CDR3 reads TGTGCCAGCAGCCGAGGGACTAGCGGGATACGAAACAATGAGCAGTTCTTC.

The rearrangement links TRBV20-1 to TRBJ1-5; 7 bases are shared with TRBD1. V was pared by 3 bases and J by 3 bases, with 8 bases of the junction left unmatched. This CDR3 is built from 15 residues. Per germline, CDR1 DFQATT and CDR2 SNEGSKA (reference sequence). In nucleotides, the CDR3 is TGCAGTGCTAGTGACAGGGTAGCCATCAATCAGCCCCAGCATTTT. It encodes CSASDRVAINQPQHF.

The V call is TRBV19, the J call TRBJ2-7; 9 bases map to TRBD1. The CDR3 runs 13 residues. From germline, CDR1 is LNHDA and CDR2 SQIVND (reference sequence). The junction had 6 bases not matched to a gene; V was cut back by 8 bases and J by 4 bases. Here the CDR3 reads CASRQGVGYEQYF. The CDR3 DNA is TGTGCCAGTCGACAGGGGGTAGGGTACGAGCAGTACTTC.

This clone has a single count. The chain joins TRBV27 to TRBJ2-1, with 9 bases that match TRBD2. The junction had 7 bases not matched to a gene; V was cut back by 6 bases and J by 4 bases. The germline CDR1 and CDR2 sequences are MNHEY and SMNVEV (reference sequence). The CDR3 loop spans 15 amino acids. The chain's CDR3 is CASSPLAGDYNEQFF. The CDR3 nucleotides are TGTGCCAGCAGCCCGTTAGCGGGGGATTACAATGAGCAGTTCTTC.

The chain is built from TRBV18 and TRBJ2-1, with 7 bases lining up with TRBD2. With V trimmed by 3 bases and J by 4 bases, 6 bases remained unmatched. This CDR3 is built from 15 residues. Germline V gene lookup returns CDR1 KGHSH and CDR2 LQKENI. The CDR3 reads CASSPGIAGYNEQFF. In DNA, the CDR3 is TGTGCCAGCTCACCTGGGATAGCGGGTTACAATGAGCAGTTCTTC.

The chain combines TRBV5-6 with TRBJ2-1; TRBD1 is a possible D gene (5 bases). Germline assignment: CDR1 SGHDT and CDR2 YYEEEE. The CDR3 contains 14 residues. V was clipped by 4 bases and J by 6 bases, with 14 bases between them. The CDR3 bases are TGTGCCAGCAGCCGAAGGACAAGGACCAATGAGCAGTTCTTC. Translating it yields CASSRRTRTNEQFF.

CDR3 coding DNA: TGTGCCAGCAGCCGACAAGGGGCAGAAAACGAGCAGTACTTC. Translation: CASSRQGAENEQYF. The V and J genes are TRBV3-1 (or the pseudogene TRBV3-2) and TRBJ2-7, with a possible D match to TRBD1 (5 bases). CDR3 length equals 14 residues. The V end lost 4 bases, the J end lost 5 bases, and 15 bases lay between the germline ends. Germline CDR1 LGHDT, CDR2 YNNKEL (reference sequence).

The chain carries TRBV27 and TRBJ1-2, with D tentatively TRBD1 (6 bases). CDR3 size: 13 residues. Trimming stripped 6 bases from V and 8 bases from J, with 16 bases between. CDR1 is MNHEY and CDR2 is SMNVEV in the germline V gene (reference sequence). The chain's CDR3 is CASRKPGAGGYTF. CDR3 DNA sequence: TGTGCCAGCAGGAAGCCGGGGGCCGGGGGCTACACCTTC.

The genes are TRBV5-1 and TRBJ1-4; 9 bases fit TRBD1. V dropped 0 bases and J dropped 4; count of bases not matched to a gene: 4. The CDR3 loop spans 16 amino acids. Germline V gene lookup returns CDR1 SGHRS and CDR2 YFSETQ. In nucleotides, the CDR3 is TGCGCCAGCAGCTTGGGACCGGGACAGGGTAATGAAAAACTGTTTTTT. It is translated as CASSLGPGQGNEKLFF.

The J gene is TRBJ1-5, the V gene TRBV7-2; TRBD1 matches at 9 bases. Looked up from germline, CDR1 is SGHTA and CDR2 is FQGNSA. Germline trimming cut 6 bases from V and 11 bases from J; bases unmatched to any gene: 14. CDR3 length: 15 amino acids. This CDR3 is CASSSTGGALSSQHF. The CDR3 DNA is TGTGCCAGCAGTTCTACAGGGGGCGCGTTATCGTCCCAGCATTTT.

J is TRBJ1-1 and V is TRBV6-5, with a weak D call TRBD1 (5 bases). The CDR3 extends over 15 amino acids. V was cut by 0 bases and J by 0 bases, with 8 bases left in between. Germline CDR1 MNHEY, CDR2 SVGAGI. CDR3 protein: CASSYSAGLNTEAFF. CDR3 nucleotides: TGTGCCAGCAGTTACTCGGCAGGGCTGAACACTGAAGCTTTCTTT.

The chain joins TRBV10-3 to TRBJ2-1; the match to TRBD2 covers 10 bases. With 6 bases clipped from V and 6 bases from J, the junction kept 8 bases outside the gene matches. CDR3 length: 15 amino acids. Germline lookup yields CDR1 ENHRY and CDR2 SYGVKD. The CDR3 DNA is TGTGCCATCAGGCCTGCTAGCGGGGGTTCCAATGAGCAGTTCTTC. This gives the protein CAIRPASGGSNEQFF.